The source of this T cell receptor (beta chain) is a study of T-cell memory formation after mild COVID-19. Study information: TCR clustering was largely donor specific.

CDR3 size: 15 residues. The V end was cut by 0 bases, the J end by 9 bases, with 12 bases between. Germline V gene data show CDR1 as MGHRA and CDR2 as YSYEKL. On this clonotype: Its antigen remains unidentified.

Study-wide results and caveats: Some clones that responded were present in memory (sampled pre-infection), which suggests cross-reactive memory joined.

A single record per CDR3 protein comes from TCRdb applying MiXCR to the 5' RACE reads. Counted here are about 110,000 distinct CDR3 sequences, about a sixth occurring once; the ten biggest clones make up roughly 6%. The sequencing sample was made of PBMCs or a T cell subset sorted from them (not recorded which). The V and J genes are TRBV4-1 and TRBJ1-6; D is undetermined. The clonotype was recovered from a young man who had mild COVID-19 (a few samples of this study predate the infection). Cell type and time point are not known. CDR3 nucleotide sequence: TGCGCCAGCAGCCAAGAGGCTGCGGAGTTTTCACCCCTCCACTTT. Its translation: CASSQEAAEFSPLHF.